The subject of this entry is one T cell receptor beta chain. This specimen belongs to a study of T-cell memory formation after mild COVID-19. TCRdb called the 5' RACE reads again in MiXCR, with one record for every CDR3 protein. This sample carries around 250,000 distinct CDR3 sequences, around 15% of them seen once, and the ten largest clones take about 23%. CDR1 and CDR2 from the germline V gene are SEHNR and FQNEAQ (reference sequence). V lost 8 bases and J 1 base, leaving 14 bases between the germline ends. This CDR3 comprises 14 residues. Sequencing was done on a sample of PBMCs or a T cell subset sorted from them (not recorded which). The chain is built from TRBV7-9 and TRBJ1-1; D gene ambiguous. The TCR sequence derives from a man between 18 and 29 years old who had mild COVID-19 (a few samples of this study predate the infection). Cell type and time point are not known. The CDR3 region is CASRMTKRNTEAFF. Written as DNA, the CDR3 is TGTGCCAGCCGTATGACAAAGCGGAACACTGAAGCTTTCTTT.